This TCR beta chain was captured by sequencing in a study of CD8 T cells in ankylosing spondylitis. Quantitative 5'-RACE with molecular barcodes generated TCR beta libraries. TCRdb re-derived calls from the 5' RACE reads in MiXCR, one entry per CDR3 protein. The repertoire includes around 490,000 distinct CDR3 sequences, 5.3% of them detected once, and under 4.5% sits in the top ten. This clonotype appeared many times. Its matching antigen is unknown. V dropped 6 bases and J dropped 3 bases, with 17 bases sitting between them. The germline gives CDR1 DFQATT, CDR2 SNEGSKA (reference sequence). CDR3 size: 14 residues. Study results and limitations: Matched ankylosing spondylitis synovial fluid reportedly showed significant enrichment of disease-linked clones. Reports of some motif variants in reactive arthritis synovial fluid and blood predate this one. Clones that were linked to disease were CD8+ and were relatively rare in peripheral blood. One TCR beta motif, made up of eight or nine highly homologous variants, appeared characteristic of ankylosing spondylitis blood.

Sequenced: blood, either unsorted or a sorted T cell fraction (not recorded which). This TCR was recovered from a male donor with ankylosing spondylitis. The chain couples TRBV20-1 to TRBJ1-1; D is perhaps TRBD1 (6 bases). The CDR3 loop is CSAGKQGRYTEAFF. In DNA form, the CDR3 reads TGCAGTGCAGGAAAACAGGGTCGTTACACTGAAGCTTTCTTT.